This T cell receptor (beta chain) was recovered during a study of blood T cell repertoires in COVID-19. At the level of the study: The samples span acute and convalescent COVID-19 from the United States, Italy and Spain. T cells, B-cell-depleted T cells, or PBMCs supplied cDNA or gDNA.

V lost 4 bases to trimming and J lost 1 base, with 9 bases between them. From germline, CDR1 is SGHRS and CDR2 YFSETQ. The CDR3 covers 13 residues. Authors' methods: Reference gene primer amplification gave nucleated cell count estimates. Clones were read by immunoSEQ multiplex PCR, and TCRdb kept only the in-frame ones, dropping some. Clone size and V and J calls were adopted from that table, with D and trimming inferred from the DNA. The sample lists about 230,000 clones; around four fifths were seen once. The source is a woman between 70 and 85 years old with active or convalescent COVID-19. Source material: peripheral blood. The rearrangement joins TRBV5-1 to TRBJ2-7, with D possibly matching TRBD1 (6 bases). The DNA of the CDR3 is TGCGCCAGCAGCGGGGGCAGGTCCTACGAGCAGTACTTC. Its translation is CASSGGRSYEQYF.